This T cell receptor beta chain derives from a study of cytomegalovirus exposure and HLA in healthy donors. Findings and limits, study-wide: Using the classifier, cytomegalovirus status was reportedly diagnosed with high specificity and sensitivity.

Primers for the PCR totalled 60 Vbeta and 13 Jbeta. Under the authors' procedure: Counted up in a later analysis, unique TCR beta chains came to 60 million to 95 million, with around 12 million shared. Sequenced by immunoSEQ multiplex PCR; TCRdb stores in-frame clones only, minus some. Clonal size and the V and J genes are those of that table, whereas D and trimming came from the DNA. In the table there are 150,000 to 200,000 clones, 75% to 85% of which are singletons. At collection, donors were nominally healthy, but unrecorded immune exposures were probable. On this clone itself: What it recognizes is unknown.

CDR3 length: 16 amino acids. V dropped 6 bases and J dropped 3; count of bases not matched to a gene: 11. Germline CDR1 and CDR2: MNHNY and SVGAGI (reference sequence). The sample consisted of PBMCs. This sequence originates from a woman under 30 in good health and CMV-seronegative. J is TRBJ1-2 and V is TRBV6-6; 9 nucleotides align to TRBD1. The CDR3 spells CASRDPGQGEDYGYTF. The CDR3 nucleotides read TGTGCCAGCAGAGATCCGGGACAGGGTGAAGACTATGGCTACACCTTC.